This T cell receptor (beta chain) appears in the sequencing data of a study of T cell responses to AZD1222 COVID-19 vaccine (dated by TCRdb to the early 2020s). General notes on the study: AZD1222 recipients given second doses at about 4 weeks or at about 12 weeks were pooled, since spike-specific TCR depth and breadth were not found to differ between the two schedules. A total of 240 or so trial participants underwent TCR sequencing, of whom about 210 had received two doses of AZD1222 and around 25 had received two doses of the MenACWY control vaccine. Trial participants were enrolled by age into 18-55, 56-69 and 70-plus year subgroups, with about 150, 28 and 57 TCR-sequenced participants respectively. Summary of the overall study and its limitations: Because no day 14 peak-response samples were available, the repertoires could be characterized only after the peak T cell response. Conclusions about previously exposed vaccinees are limited because only six or seven AZD1222 recipients were SARS-CoV-2 seropositive at baseline. The vaccine-associated CD4 TCRs covered the entire spike protein, and the dominant responses fell in regions 160-218 and 743-854. Most participants were white British and females outnumbered males, and the authors suggested that clonal diversity may have been underestimated. In the small 56-69-year group, the increase in depth fell short of significance, most likely because of low power. Nearly half of unique spike-specific TCRs reportedly recognized epitopes outside regions mutated in the B.1.351 and B.1.1.7 variants. A significant rise in spike-specific TCR breadth and depth was observed after two AZD1222 doses relative to day 0 and relative to MenACWY recipients.

According to the germline V gene, CDR1 reads MNHNS and CDR2 reads SASEGT. Including the terminal cysteine and phenylalanine, the CDR3 comprises 12 residues. The sequence is cut down to CDR3 DNA, 36 bases in frame from base 1. The CDR3 regions of human TCRbeta chains were analyzed by immunosequencing. The paper's data handling went like this. Repertoire TCRs were checked for matches against a reference library of SARS-CoV-2-specific TCRs that had been generated using the MIRA antigen-specificity platform. Breadth was defined as the fraction of unique TCRs that were SARS-CoV-2-associated, and depth was defined as the fraction of total T cells that were SARS-CoV-2-associated. Each spike-specific TCR was assigned to its reactive spike region and to a CD4 or CD8 class using the MIRA data. Log10-transformed breadth and depth values were compared by one-way ANOVA with Sidak's multiple comparisons tests. In its TCRdb copy, this immuneACCESS table keeps in-frame sequences only and misses some clones. Where compared with another copy, unresolved V genes explain less than half of these, and the others have no known cause. The V and J calls and the clone size are those of that table, but D and trimming were determined from the DNA. Counted in this sample were roughly 150,000 clones; approximately 88% of them appeared once. The ten largest make up more than 2% of the sample.

Concerning this clone: Its antigen has not been determined. Germline and junction disagree at one end, which may indicate a read error.

Reading the label with the study, this specimen's time point is: baseline before first vaccination. Vaccinee samples came from UK trials COV001 and COV002, including a single-blind randomized controlled phase 2/3 trial of AZD1222 (ChAdOx1 nCoV-19) in healthy adults. For TCRbeta chain sequencing, PBMC samples were collected from trial participants at day 0 and at day 28 after the second dose. This receptor was obtained from an adult in good health. The sequencing here drew on peripheral blood, taken on day 0 of AZD1222 vaccination. The V and J genes are TRBV6-1 and TRBJ1-1; the D segment cannot be called with confidence. The CDR3 protein is CASGEFGTEAFF. The sequenced DNA: TGTGCCAGCGGTGAGTTTGGGACTGAAGCTTTCTTT.